This T cell receptor beta chain was recorded in a study of T cells in Graves' hyperthyroidism and ophthalmopathy. This clonotype was counted at least ten times. Template material for amplifying TCR beta CDR3 regions consisted of RNA transcripts. HTBI primers were the set used in a first-round RT-PCR of the TCR CDR3. TCRdb ran MiXCR on the multiplex PCR reads and lists one entry per CDR3 protein. The table lists 500,000 to 600,000 distinct CDR3 sequences, over 15% of them singletons. The clonotype comes from a woman aged 18 to 35 with Graves' hyperthyroidism. The sequenced material came from blood.

The CDR3 bases are TGTGCCAGCAGCTTGGGACAGGGAACTAATTCACCCCTCCACTTT. It specifies CASSLGQGTNSPLHF. This sequence joins TRBV11-3 and TRBJ1-6; 9 bases fit TRBD1. This CDR3 has 15 amino acids. Trimming removed 3 bases from V and 6 bases from J; junction bases left unmatched: 3. Germline V CDR1 and CDR2: SGHNT, YENEEA.